The 14 T cell receptor beta chains in this list originate from one sample, sequenced in a study of OX40 agonist ivuxolimab in advanced cancers. The method was immunoSEQ multiplex PCR; TCRdb's version includes in-frame clones alone and lacks a portion of them. The repertoire holds roughly 63,000 clones, with 89% as singletons. This material consisted of CD4+ or CD8+ T cells sorted from blood, taken in a trial of the OX40 agonist ivuxolimab. These receptors all stem from an adult with an advanced solid tumor such as melanoma, head and neck, liver or kidney cancer.

The chain recombines TRBV14 with TRBJ1-1; D possibly corresponds to TRBD1 (6 bases). With 4 bases removed from V and 4 bases from J, the gap between germline ends came to 13 bases. CDR1 and CDR2 (germline): SGHDN, FVKESK. The CDR3 covers 14 residues. The CDR3 spells CASSLGGLGTEAFF. The CDR3 DNA follows: TGTGCCAGCAGCCTAGGGGGGTTGGGCACTGAAGCTTTCTTT.

The chain joins TRBV28 to TRBJ1-4; D may be TRBD1 (5 bases). CDR3 length equals 16 residues. Germline V gene lookup returns CDR1 MDHEN and CDR2 SYDVKM. Between the trimmed V and J ends, which lost 7 bases and 5 bases, there was a span of 20 bases. The CDR3 protein is CASTPVSGRRNEKLFF. DNA of the CDR3: TGTGCCAGCACTCCCGTCTCGGGGCGGCGAAATGAAAAACTGTTTTTT.

In its sample, this clone was seen once. The rearrangement uses TRBV28 and TRBJ2-7; D is ambiguous. V lost 5 bases and J lost 0, with 11 bases in between. Germline values: CDR1 MDHEN, CDR2 SYDVKM. The CDR3 loop spans 14 amino acids. The CDR3 is CASSGRRSSYEQYF. The CDR3 bases are TGTGCCAGCAGTGGGCGGCGAAGCTCCTACGAGCAGTACTTC.

This chain links TRBV19 with TRBJ2-1; D unresolved. Germline V gene lookup returns CDR1 LNHDA and CDR2 SQIVND (reference sequence). The CDR3 covers 16 residues. Trimming pared 3 bases from V and 0 bases from J, leaving 12 bases between. The CDR3 DNA sequence: TGTGCCAGTAGTATTAGGCAGGTAAGCTCCTACAATGAGCAGTTCTTC. It codes for CASSIRQVSSYNEQFF.

CDR3 nucleotides: TGTGCCAGCAGCTTCGCTCCCGGACAGGGGGACCATGGCTACACCTTC. Translated, it gives CASSFAPGQGDHGYTF. This chain uses TRBV7-9 with TRBJ1-2, with 10 bases matching TRBD1. The J segment lost 6 bases and the V segment lost 3 bases, leaving 10 bases of the junction unmatched. The CDR3 sequence is 16 residues long. Germline V gene sequence: CDR1 SEHNR, CDR2 FQNEAQ (reference sequence). The complete variable domain, with remaining parts taken from reference TRBV7-9 and TRBJ1-2, reads DTGVSQNPRHKITKRGQNVTFRCDPISEHNRLYWYRQTLGQGPEFLTYFQNEAQLEKSRLLSDRFSAERPKGSFSTLEIQRTEQGDSAMYLCASSFAPGQGDHGYTFGSGTRLTVV.

The DNA for the CDR3 is TGTGCCAGCAGCCCGTCCGCGGGACAGATCTCCTACGAGCAGTACTTC. Translating gives CASSPSAGQISYEQYF. V is TRBV27 and J is TRBJ2-7; a possible D gene is TRBD1 (7 bases). The CDR3 runs to 16 residues. Trimming took 6 bases from V and 0 from J, leaving 18 bases between them. In germline, CDR1 is MNHEY, CDR2 SMNVEV (reference sequence).

Only one count was recorded for this clone. V and J are TRBV28 and TRBJ2-1, with 7 bases matching TRBD1. This CDR3 has 14 residues. Trimming took 2 bases from V and 4 from J; bases not matched to a gene: 2. Germline CDR1 MDHEN, CDR2 SYDVKM. The DNA for the CDR3 is TGTGCCAGCAGTTTACAGGGGGATTACAATGAGCAGTTCTTC. It translates to CASSLQGDYNEQFF.

The V and J genes are TRBV6-5 and TRBJ2-7, with D perhaps matching TRBD2 (5 bases). The germline gives CDR1 MNHEY, CDR2 SVGAGI. The CDR3 is 14 amino acids. Trimming removed 2 bases from V and 3 bases from J, with 11 bases in between. CDR3: CASSYGPGNYEQYF. CDR3 sequence (DNA): TGTGCCAGCAGTTACGGCCCCGGGAACTACGAGCAGTACTTC.

The chain combines TRBV27 with TRBJ1-1, with a possible D match to TRBD1 (6 bases). This CDR3 is built from 13 residues. Trimming took off 5 bases at V and 10 bases at J, with 17 bases between the two ends. The V gene's germline CDR1 is MNHEY and CDR2 SMNVEV (reference sequence). The CDR3 region is CASSPPPGGVAFF. CDR3 DNA: TGTGCCAGCAGTCCCCCCCCGGGGGGCGTAGCTTTCTTT.

The V and J genes are TRBV6-5 and TRBJ1-2; D is ambiguous. The CDR3 is made up of 11 amino acids. The ends were cut back, 4 bases at V and 7 bases at J, with 7 bases in the middle. Germline assignment: CDR1 MNHEY and CDR2 SVGAGI. CDR3 protein: CASSFPGGYTF. CDR3 sequence (DNA): TGTGCCAGCAGTTTCCCCGGTGGCTACACCTTC.

J is TRBJ1-3 and V is TRBV30; no reliable D call. CDR1 is GTSNPN and CDR2 is SVGIG in the germline V gene (reference sequence). Between the trimmed V and J ends, which lost 1 base and 1 base, there was a span of 5 bases. CDR3 length: 13 residues. The CDR3 loop reads CAWSAGSGNTIYF. The CDR3 DNA is TGTGCCTGGAGTGCGGGGTCTGGAAACACCATATATTTT. The variable domain in full, completed from reference TRBV30 and TRBJ1-3, reads SQTIHQWPATLVQPVGSPLSLECTVEGTSNPNLYWYRQAAGRGLQLLFYSVGIGQISSEVPQNLSASRPQDRQFILSSKKLLLSDSGFYLCAWSAGSGNTIYFGEGSWLTVV.

This sequence joins TRBV15 and TRBJ2-3; TRBD1 is a possible D gene (6 bases). This CDR3 comprises 16 residues. V shed 0 bases and J shed 0 bases, with 10 bases lying between them. Germline CDR1 is LNHNV and CDR2 is YYDKDF (reference sequence). The CDR3 here is CATSRDTGISTDTQYF. CDR3 nucleotide sequence: TGTGCCACCAGCAGAGATACAGGGATTAGCACAGATACGCAGTATTTT.

The chain recombines TRBV25-1 with TRBJ2-5; perhaps TRBD2 as D (6 bases). Germline V gives CDR1 MGHDK, CDR2 SYGVNS. The CDR3 is made up of 14 amino acids. V was cut by 4 bases and J by 5 bases, with 14 bases left in between. The CDR3: CASSVTGVRETQYF. CDR3 nucleotides: TGTGCCAGCAGTGTTACGGGAGTGCGGGAGACCCAGTACTTC.

The CDR3 is CRGGEAFF. The CDR3 nucleotides are TGCAGGGGCGGTGAAGCTTTCTTT. The genes are TRBV20-1 and TRBJ1-1; D unresolved. CDR1 and CDR2 from the germline V gene are DFQATT and SNEGSKA (reference sequence). This CDR3 contains 8 residues.